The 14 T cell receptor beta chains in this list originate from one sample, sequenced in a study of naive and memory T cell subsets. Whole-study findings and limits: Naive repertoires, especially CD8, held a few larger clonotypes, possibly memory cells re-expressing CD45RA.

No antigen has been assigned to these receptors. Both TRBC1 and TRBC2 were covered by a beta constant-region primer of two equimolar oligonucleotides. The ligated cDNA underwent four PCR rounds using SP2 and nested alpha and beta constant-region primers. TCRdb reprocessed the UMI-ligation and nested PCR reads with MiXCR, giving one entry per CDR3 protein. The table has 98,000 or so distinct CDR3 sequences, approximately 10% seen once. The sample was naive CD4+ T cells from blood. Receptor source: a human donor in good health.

CDR3 residues: CASRAATDTQYF. The DNA for the CDR3 is TGTGCCAGCAGGGCGGCCACAGATACGCAGTATTTT. This chain links TRBV6-6 with TRBJ2-3; D is undetermined. Germline CDR1 and CDR2: MNHNY and SVGAGI (reference sequence). With 6 bases removed from V and 2 bases from J, the gap between germline ends came to 6 bases. The CDR3 has 12 amino acids.

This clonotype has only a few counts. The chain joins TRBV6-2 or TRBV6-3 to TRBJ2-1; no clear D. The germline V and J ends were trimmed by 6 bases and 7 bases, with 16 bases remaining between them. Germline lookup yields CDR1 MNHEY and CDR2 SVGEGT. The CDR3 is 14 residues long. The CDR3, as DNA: TGTGCCAGCAGCCCCGAGCTCCCAGGAAATGAGCAGTTCTTC. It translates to CASSPELPGNEQFF.

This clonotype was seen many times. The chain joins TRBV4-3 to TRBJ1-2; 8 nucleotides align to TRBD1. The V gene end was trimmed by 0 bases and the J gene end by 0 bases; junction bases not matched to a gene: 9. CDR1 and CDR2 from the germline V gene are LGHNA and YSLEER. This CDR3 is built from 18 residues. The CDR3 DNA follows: TGCGCCAGCAGCCAAGATCCGGGGACAGGAGCTACTAACTATGGCTACACCTTC. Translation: CASSQDPGTGATNYGYTF.

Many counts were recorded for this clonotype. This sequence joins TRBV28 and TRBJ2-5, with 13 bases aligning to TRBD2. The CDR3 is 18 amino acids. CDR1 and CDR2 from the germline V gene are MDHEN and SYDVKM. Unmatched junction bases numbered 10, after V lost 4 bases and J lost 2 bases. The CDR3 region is CASSSQPGLAGVQETQYF. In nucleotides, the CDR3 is TGTGCCAGCAGTTCACAACCCGGACTAGCGGGGGTACAAGAGACCCAGTACTTC.

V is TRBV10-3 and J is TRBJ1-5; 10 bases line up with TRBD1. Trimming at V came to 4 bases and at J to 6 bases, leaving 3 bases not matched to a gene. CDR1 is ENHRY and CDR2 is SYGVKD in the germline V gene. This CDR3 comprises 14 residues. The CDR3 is CAISATGGSQPQHF. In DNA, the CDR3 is TGTGCCATCAGTGCGACAGGGGGCAGTCAGCCCCAGCATTTT.

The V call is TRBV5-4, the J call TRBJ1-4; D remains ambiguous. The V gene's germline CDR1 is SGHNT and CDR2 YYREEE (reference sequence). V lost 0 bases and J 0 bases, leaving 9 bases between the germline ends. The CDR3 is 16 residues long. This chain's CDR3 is CASSLDMSATNEKLFF. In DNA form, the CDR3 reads TGTGCCAGCAGCTTGGATATGTCCGCAACTAATGAAAAACTGTTTTTT.

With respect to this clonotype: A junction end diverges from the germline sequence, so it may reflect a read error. The CDR3 coding sequence is TGTGCTAGCAGCCCCAATTTGATGGAGGGGGCAGATACGCAGTATTTT. This sequence encodes CASSPNLMEGADTQYF. The chain joins TRBV7-7 to TRBJ2-3; perhaps D is TRBD1 or TRBD2 (6 bases each). Germline CDR1 SSHAT, CDR2 FNYEAQ (reference sequence). The CDR3 sequence is 16 residues long. The complete variable domain, with remaining parts taken from reference TRBV7-7 and TRBJ2-3, reads GAGVSQSPRYKVTKRGQDVTLRCDPISSHATLYWYQQALGQGPEFLTYFNYEAQPDKSGLPSDRFSAERPEGSISTLTIQRTEQRDSAMYRCASSPNLMEGADTQYFGPGTRLTVL.

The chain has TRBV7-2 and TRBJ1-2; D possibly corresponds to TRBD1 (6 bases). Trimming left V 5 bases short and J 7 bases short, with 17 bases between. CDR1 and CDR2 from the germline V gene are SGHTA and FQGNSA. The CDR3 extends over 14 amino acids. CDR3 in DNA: TGTGCCAGCAGCCCCTTAGGGGGGGACTCTGGCTACACCTTC. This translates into CASSPLGGDSGYTF.

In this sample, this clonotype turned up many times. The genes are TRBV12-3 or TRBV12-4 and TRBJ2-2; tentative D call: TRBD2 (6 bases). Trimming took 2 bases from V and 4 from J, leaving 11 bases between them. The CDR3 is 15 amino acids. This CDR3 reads CASSLLAALTGELFF. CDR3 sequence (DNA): TGTGCCAGCAGTTTATTAGCGGCCCTCACCGGGGAGCTGTTTTTT.

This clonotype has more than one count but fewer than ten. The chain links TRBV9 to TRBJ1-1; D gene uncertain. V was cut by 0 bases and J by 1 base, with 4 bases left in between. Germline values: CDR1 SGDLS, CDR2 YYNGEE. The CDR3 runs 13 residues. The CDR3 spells CASSVGRNTEAFF. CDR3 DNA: TGTGCCAGCAGCGTAGGGAGGAACACTGAAGCTTTCTTT.

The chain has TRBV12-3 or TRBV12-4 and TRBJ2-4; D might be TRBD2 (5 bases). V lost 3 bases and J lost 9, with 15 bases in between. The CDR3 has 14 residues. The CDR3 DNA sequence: TGTGCCAGCAGTTTCCGTCCTGCGGGCGGCATTCAGTACTTC. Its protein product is CASSFRPAGGIQYF.

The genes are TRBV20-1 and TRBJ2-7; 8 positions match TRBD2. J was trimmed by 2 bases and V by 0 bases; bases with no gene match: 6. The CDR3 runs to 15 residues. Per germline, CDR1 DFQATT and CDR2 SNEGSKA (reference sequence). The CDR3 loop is CSARDLRTSPYEQYF. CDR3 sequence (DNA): TGCAGTGCTAGAGACCTCAGGACTAGCCCCTACGAGCAGTACTTC.

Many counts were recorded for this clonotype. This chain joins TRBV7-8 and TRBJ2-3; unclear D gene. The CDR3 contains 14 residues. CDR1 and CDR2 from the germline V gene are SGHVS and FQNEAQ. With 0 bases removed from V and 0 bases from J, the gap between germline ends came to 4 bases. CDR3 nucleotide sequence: TGTGCCAGCAGCTTAGCGCCCAGCACAGATACGCAGTATTTT. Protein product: CASSLAPSTDTQYF.

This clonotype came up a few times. The CDR3 loop reads CASRETGQGNTEAFF. CDR3 nucleotide sequence: TGTGCCAGCAGGGAGACGGGACAGGGGAACACTGAAGCTTTCTTT. The chain is built from TRBV6-2 or TRBV6-3 and TRBJ1-1; TRBD1 matches at 9 bases. The germline gives CDR1 MNHEY, CDR2 SVGEGT. V lost 6 bases, J lost 1 base, and 6 bases stayed unmatched. The CDR3 is 15 amino acids.